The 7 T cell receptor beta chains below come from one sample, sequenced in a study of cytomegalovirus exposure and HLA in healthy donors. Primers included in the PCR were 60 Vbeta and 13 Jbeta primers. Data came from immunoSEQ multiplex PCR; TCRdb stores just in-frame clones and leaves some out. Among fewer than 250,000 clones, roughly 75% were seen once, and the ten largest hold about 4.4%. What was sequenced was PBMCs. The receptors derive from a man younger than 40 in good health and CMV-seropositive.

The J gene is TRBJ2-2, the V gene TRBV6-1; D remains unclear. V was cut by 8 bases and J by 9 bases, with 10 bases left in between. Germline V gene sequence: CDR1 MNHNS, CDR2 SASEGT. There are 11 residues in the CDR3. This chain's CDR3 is CASPDGRELFF. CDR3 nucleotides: TGTGCCAGCCCCGATGGGCGGGAGCTGTTTTTT.

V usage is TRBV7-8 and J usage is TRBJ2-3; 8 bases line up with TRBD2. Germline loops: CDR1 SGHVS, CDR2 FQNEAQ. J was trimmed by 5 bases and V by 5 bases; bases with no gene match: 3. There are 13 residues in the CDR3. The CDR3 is CASSARGGDTQYF. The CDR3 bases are TGTGCCAGCAGCGCCCGGGGGGGAGATACGCAGTATTTT.

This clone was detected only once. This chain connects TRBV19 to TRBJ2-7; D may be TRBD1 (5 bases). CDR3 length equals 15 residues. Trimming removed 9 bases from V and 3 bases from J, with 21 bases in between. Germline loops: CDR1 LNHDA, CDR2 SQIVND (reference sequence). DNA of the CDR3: TGTGCCAGCCCCCGTTGGGCCCCACAGGACTACGAGCAGTACTTC. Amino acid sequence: CASPRWAPQDYEQYF. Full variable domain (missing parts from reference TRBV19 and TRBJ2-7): DGGITQSPKYLFRKEGQNVTLSCEQNLNHDAMYWYRQDPGQGLRLIYYSQIVNDFQKGDIAEGYSVSREKKESFPLTVTSAQKNPTAFYLCASPRWAPQDYEQYFGPGTRLTVT.

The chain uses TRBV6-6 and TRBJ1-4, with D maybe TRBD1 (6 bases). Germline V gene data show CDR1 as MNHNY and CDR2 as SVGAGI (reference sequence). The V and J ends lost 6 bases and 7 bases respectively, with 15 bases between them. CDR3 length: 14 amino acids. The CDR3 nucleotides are TGTGCCAGCAGCCCCGCAGGGGTGTTTGAAAAACTGTTTTTT. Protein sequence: CASSPAGVFEKLFF.

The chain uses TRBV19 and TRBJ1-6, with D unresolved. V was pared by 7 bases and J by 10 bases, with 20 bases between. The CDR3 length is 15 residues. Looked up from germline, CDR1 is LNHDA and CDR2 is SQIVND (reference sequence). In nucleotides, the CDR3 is TGTGCCAGTACCCGGACGGGAAAGAAGGGATCACCCCTCCACTTT. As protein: CASTRTGKKGSPLHF.

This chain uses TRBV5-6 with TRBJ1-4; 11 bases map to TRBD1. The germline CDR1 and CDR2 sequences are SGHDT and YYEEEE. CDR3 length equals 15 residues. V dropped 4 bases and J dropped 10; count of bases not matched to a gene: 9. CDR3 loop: CASSADGQGAGKLFF. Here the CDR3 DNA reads TGTGCCAGCAGCGCGGATGGACAGGGGGCCGGAAAACTGTTTTTT.

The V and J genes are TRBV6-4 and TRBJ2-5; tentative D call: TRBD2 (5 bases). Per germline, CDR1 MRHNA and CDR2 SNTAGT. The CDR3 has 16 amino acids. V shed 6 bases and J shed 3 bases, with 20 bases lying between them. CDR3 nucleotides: TGTGCCAGCAGCCCCTCGGCGGGCGTGATTAAAGAGACCCAGTACTTC. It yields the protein CASSPSAGVIKETQYF.